What follows are 25 T cell receptor beta chains derived from one specimen sequenced in a study of T cell changes during pregnancy in multiple sclerosis. Assay: immunoSEQ multiplex PCR; the TCRdb copy retains only in-frame clones and omits some. The sample has approximately 41,000 clones, around 91% seen once. Source: CD4+ T cells from peripheral blood mononuclear cells, taken in the second trimester of pregnancy. The receptors stem from a female donor in good health, enrolled as a control in a pregnancy study.

The rearrangement uses TRBV6-1 and TRBJ1-1; 7 nucleotides line up with TRBD1. Germline lookup yields CDR1 MNHNS and CDR2 SASEGT. The V and J ends lost 5 bases and 8 bases, in that order; junction bases with no gene match: 5. This CDR3 is built from 12 residues. The DNA for the CDR3 is TGTGCCAGCAGTATAGGAGGGGGCGAAGCTTTCTTT. It is translated as CASSIGGGEAFF.

The rearrangement links TRBV28 to TRBJ1-4, with 7 bases identical to TRBD1. The CDR3 spans 15 residues. Germline V gene data show CDR1 as MDHEN and CDR2 as SYDVKM. V shed 8 bases, J shed 3 bases, and the junction held 9 bases outside the gene matches. CDR3 loop: CASSSGGSANEKLFF. CDR3 DNA sequence: TGTGCCAGCTCCTCAGGGGGATCAGCTAATGAAAAACTGTTTTTT.

The J gene is TRBJ2-2, the V gene TRBV14, with TRBD1 matching 7 bases. Germline V CDR1 and CDR2: SGHDN, FVKESK. V lost 4 bases and J lost 8; bases outside the gene matches: 7. The CDR3 is 14 residues long. CDR3 nucleotide sequence: TGTGCCAGCAGCCGCAATACAGGGGCTGGGGAGCTGTTTTTT. Its protein product is CASSRNTGAGELFF.

The table lists this clone with a few counts. This sequence joins TRBV6-6 and TRBJ1-1, with 7 bases matching TRBD1. V shed 6 bases and J 3 bases; nucleotides not matched to a gene: 7. Germline V gene sequence: CDR1 MNHNY, CDR2 SVGAGI (reference sequence). The CDR3 is 14 amino acids. For the CDR3, the DNA is TGTGCCAGCAGGGCATACAGGGGTGACACTGAAGCTTTCTTT. It translates to CASRAYRGDTEAFF.

V and J are TRBV7-9 and TRBJ2-5, with 8 positions matching TRBD1. The CDR3 spans 15 residues. CDR1 is SEHNR and CDR2 is FQNEAQ in the germline V gene (reference sequence). Trimming at V came to 1 base and at J to 1 base, leaving 2 bases not matched to a gene. The CDR3 coding sequence is TGTGCCAGCAGCTTAGGCAGGGGGCCCCAAGAGACCCAGTACTTC. Its protein product is CASSLGRGPQETQYF.

This chain uses TRBV6-1 with TRBJ1-3; D is unclear. The CDR3 runs to 14 residues. Germline CDR1 is MNHNS and CDR2 is SASEGT. The V gene lost 2 bases and the J gene lost 0 bases, with 5 bases spanning the gap. In DNA, the CDR3 is TGTGCCAGCAGTGAAATCAGCTCTGGAAACACCATATATTTT. It specifies CASSEISSGNTIYF.

This clone was seen just once. The chain couples TRBV2 to TRBJ1-1; 7 bases are shared with TRBD1. This CDR3 is built from 13 residues. V dropped 8 bases and J dropped 0; count of bases not matched to a gene: 3. Germline CDR1 and CDR2: SNHLY and FYNNEI. CDR3 in DNA: TGTGCCAGCGGGGACAGTATGAACACTGAAGCTTTCTTT. Its translation: CASGDSMNTEAFF. The full variable domain, in which reference TRBV2 and TRBJ1-1 provide the parts outside the CDR3, is EPEVTQTPSHQVTQMGQEVILRCVPISNHLYFYWYRQILGQKVEFLVSFYNNEISEKSEIFDDQFSVERPDGSNFTLKIRSTKLEDSAMYFCASGDSMNTEAFFGQGTRLTVV.

This sequence joins TRBV7-9 and TRBJ1-2; the match to TRBD1 covers 7 bases. CDR1 and CDR2 from the germline V gene are SEHNR and FQNEAQ (reference sequence). Trimming cost V 5 bases and J 7 bases; bases outside gene matches: 13. The CDR3 consists of 15 residues. For the CDR3, the DNA is TGTGCCAGCAGCCCCTCCGGACAGGCCGCACGTGGCTACACCTTC. Translation: CASSPSGQAARGYTF.

This chain joins TRBV5-8 and TRBJ2-2, with 8 bases fitting TRBD1. The CDR3 contains 17 residues. V gave up 0 bases and J gave up 0 bases; unmatched junction bases: 4. Per germline, CDR1 SGHTS and CDR2 YDEGEE. The CDR3 nucleotides read TGTGCCAGCAGCTTGGCCCCGGACAGGGCGAACACCGGGGAGCTGTTTTTT. As protein: CASSLAPDRANTGELFF.

V usage is TRBV5-1 and J usage is TRBJ2-5, with 10 positions matching TRBD2. Trimming took 6 bases from V and 5 from J; bases not matched to a gene: 16. Germline loops: CDR1 SGHRS, CDR2 YFSETQ. This CDR3 comprises 17 residues. Here the CDR3 reads CASTLAGGRSIGETQYF. The DNA for the CDR3 is TGCGCCAGCACTTTAGCGGGGGGCCGGTCTATTGGGGAGACCCAGTACTTC.

A single count supports this clone. V usage is TRBV4-3 and J usage is TRBJ1-5; D may be TRBD1 (6 bases). Germline assignment: CDR1 LGHNA and CDR2 YSLEER. The CDR3 is 18 amino acids. The V end was cut by 0 bases, the J end by 0 bases, with 15 bases between. The DNA of the CDR3 is TGCGCCAGCAGCCAAGAGCGACGAGGGGGGGATAGCAATCAGCCCCAGCATTTT. It is translated as CASSQERRGGDSNQPQHF.

This chain links TRBV28 with TRBJ2-7, with 7 bases identical to TRBD2. CDR1 is MDHEN and CDR2 is SYDVKM in the germline V gene. J was trimmed by 0 bases and V by 3 bases; bases with no gene match: 2. This CDR3 comprises 14 residues. The CDR3 DNA reads TGTGCCAGCAGTTTGGGGGGGAGCTCCTACGAGCAGTACTTC. Translating gives CASSLGGSSYEQYF.

The chain couples TRBV9 to TRBJ2-7, with a weak D call TRBD2 (5 bases). The CDR3 sequence is 14 residues long. Trimming stripped 2 bases from V and 2 bases from J, with 11 bases between. Germline CDR1 and CDR2: SGDLS and YYNGEE. The CDR3 DNA sequence: TGTGCCAGCAGCGTCTCGGGGTCGGCCTACGAGCAGTACTTC. This codes for CASSVSGSAYEQYF.

The chain links TRBV5-6 to TRBJ1-3; a possible D gene is TRBD1 (6 bases). CDR1 SGHDT and CDR2 YYEEEE come from the germline V gene. The CDR3 is 14 amino acids. With 2 bases removed from V and 2 bases from J, the gap between germline ends came to 8 bases. The CDR3 sequence: CASSFQGTGNTIYF. CDR3 coding DNA: TGTGCCAGCAGCTTTCAGGGGACTGGAAACACCATATATTTT.

This sequence joins TRBV18 and TRBJ1-1; the D is unclear. CDR3 length equals 13 residues. From germline, CDR1 is KGHSH and CDR2 LQKENI. V was clipped by 3 bases and J by 8 bases, with 13 bases between them. The CDR3 DNA is TGTGCCAGCTCACCTTCCGTGTACGGGGAAGCTTTCTTT. Its translation is CASSPSVYGEAFF.

The rearrangement uses TRBV9 and TRBJ2-2; no clear D. Trimming pared 0 bases from V and 1 base from J, leaving 4 bases between. The CDR3 has 14 amino acids. Germline V lookup: CDR1 SGDLS, CDR2 YYNGEE. The CDR3 region is CASSVARNTGELFF. CDR3 coding DNA: TGTGCCAGCAGCGTAGCCAGGAACACCGGGGAGCTGTTTTTT. The complete variable domain, with remaining parts taken from reference TRBV9 and TRBJ2-2, reads DSGVTQTPKHLITATGQRVTLRCSPRSGDLSVYWYQQSLDQGLQFLIQYYNGEERAKGNILERFSAQQFPDLHSELNLSSLELGDSALYFCASSVARNTGELFFGEGSRLTVL.

Here the CDR3 DNA reads TGTGCCAGCATGAGTGCAGGGGCCTACAATGAGCAGTTCTTC. The encoded protein is CASMSAGAYNEQFF. V is TRBV2 and J is TRBJ2-1; D is possibly TRBD1 (6 bases). The CDR3 is 14 amino acids. Germline values: CDR1 SNHLY, CDR2 FYNNEI. V was pared by 7 bases and J by 2 bases, with 12 bases between. Filled out from reference TRBV2 and TRBJ2-1, the complete variable domain reads EPEVTQTPSHQVTQMGQEVILRCVPISNHLYFYWYRQILGQKVEFLVSFYNNEISEKSEIFDDQFSVERPDGSNFTLKIRSTKLEDSAMYFCASMSAGAYNEQFFGPGTRLTVL.

The gene calls are TRBV13 and TRBJ1-2; 7 bases align to TRBD1. The germline gives CDR1 PRHDT, CDR2 FYEKMQ (reference sequence). The CDR3 spans 13 residues. Losses at the gene ends were 8 bases for V and 4 bases for J; bases not matched to a gene: 7. DNA of the CDR3: TGTGCCAGCGGAATAGACAGGGCCTATGGCTACACCTTC. It yields the protein CASGIDRAYGYTF.

The chain couples TRBV5-6 to TRBJ1-1; no reliable D call. V was shortened by 5 bases and J by 6 bases, with 17 bases between the two germline ends. CDR3 length: 14 amino acids. The germline V gene encodes CDR1 SGHDT and CDR2 YYEEEE. CDR3 sequence (DNA): TGTGCCAGCAGGGTAGCCGGCAGCTCTGCTGAAGCTTTCTTT. Translating gives CASRVAGSSAEAFF.

The genes are TRBV7-9 and TRBJ2-1; no firm D call. The CDR3 length is 13 residues. The germline CDR1 and CDR2 sequences are SEHNR and FQNEAQ (reference sequence). Between the trimmed V and J ends, which lost 0 bases and 8 bases, there was a span of 8 bases. The CDR3 DNA reads TGTGCCAGCAGCTTAGCTAGTGTTTATGAGCAGTTCTTC. It codes for CASSLASVYEQFF.

The chain carries TRBV27 and TRBJ2-1; 11 bases agree with TRBD2. Germline CDR1 MNHEY, CDR2 SMNVEV (reference sequence). Unmatched junction bases numbered 8, after V lost 4 bases and J lost 3 bases. The CDR3 totals 17 residues. The CDR3 sequence is CASSSWTSGSFYNEQFF. DNA for the CDR3: TGTGCCAGCAGTTCCTGGACTAGCGGGTCCTTCTACAATGAGCAGTTCTTC.

The chain employs TRBV5-1 and TRBJ2-3; possible D gene TRBD2, 5 bases. Germline CDR1 is SGHRS and CDR2 is YFSETQ. V was shortened by 5 bases and J by 2 bases, with 15 bases between the two germline ends. The CDR3 length is 15 residues. CDR3 nucleotide sequence: TGCGCCAGCAGTGGAGGCCCTACAAACACAGATACGCAGTATTTT. Its protein product is CASSGGPTNTDTQYF.

V gene TRBV10-3 combines with J gene TRBJ1-2; 8 bases fit TRBD1. With V trimmed by 8 bases and J by 6 bases, 5 bases remained unmatched. Germline assignment: CDR1 ENHRY and CDR2 SYGVKD. The CDR3 is made up of 12 amino acids. CDR3 sequence reads: CAISQGAHGYTF. The CDR3 DNA reads TGTGCCATCTCTCAGGGGGCCCATGGCTACACCTTC.

The rearrangement uses TRBV25-1 and TRBJ2-4, with 8 bases matching TRBD1. There are 13 residues in the CDR3. Germline CDR1 MGHDK, CDR2 SYGVNS. V trimming: 2 bases; J trimming: 7 bases; junction bases outside the gene matches: 1. The CDR3 DNA follows: TGTGCCAGCAGTGAAACAGGGGGGAACATTCAGTACTTC. This encodes CASSETGGNIQYF.

The V call is TRBV7-3, the J call TRBJ2-5; TRBD1 aligns across 8 bases. V lost 5 bases and J lost 1; bases outside the gene matches: 6. The CDR3 runs 15 residues. The germline V gene has CDR1 SGHTA and CDR2 FQGTGA. The CDR3 coding sequence is TGTGCCAGCAGCCAACGACAGGGGTCCCAAGAGACCCAGTACTTC. It is translated as CASSQRQGSQETQYF. Supplemented by reference TRBV7-3 and TRBJ2-5, the full variable domain reads GAGVSQTPSNKVTEKGKYVELRCDPISGHTALYWYRQSLGQGPEFLIYFQGTGAADDSGLPNDRFFAVRPEGSVSTLKIQRTERGDSAVYLCASSQRQGSQETQYFGPGTRLLVL.